The clone carrying this T cell receptor (beta chain) occurred many times. Its antigen remains unknown. These data come from a study of glioma-infiltrating T cells. Study observations and caveats: Non-neoplastic patients had below-expected tissue-blood divergence, while all gliomas exceeded expectation. Only very few CDR3 sequences appeared in both tissue and blood.

TCR alpha and beta CDR3 regions were amplified from RNA using iRepertoire nested multiplex PCR. TCRdb independently ran MiXCR on the multiplex PCR reads; one entry per CDR3 protein. The sample comprises roughly 100,000 distinct CDR3 sequences, 29% of which are singletons, and roughly 45% rests with the top ten. CDR1 and CDR2 from the germline V gene are SGHAT and FQNNGV. After removal of 4 bases from V and 0 bases from J, the junction contained 1 base not matched to a gene. The CDR3 runs to 14 residues. This receptor was taken from a human donor with low-grade glioma or glioblastoma, undergoing nonglioma brain surgery, or in good health (not recorded which). Specimen: glioma tissue, nonneoplastic brain tissue, or PBMCs (not recorded which). This chain joins TRBV11-2 and TRBJ2-7; 9 nucleotides agree with TRBD2. Here the CDR3 DNA reads TGTGCCAGCAGCTCGGGACTAGCCTCCTACGAGCAGTACTTC. It translates to CASSSGLASYEQYF. The full variable domain, in which reference TRBV11-2 and TRBJ2-7 provide the parts outside the CDR3, is EAGVAQSPRYKIIEKRQSVAFWCNPISGHATLYWYQQILGQGPKLLIQFQNNGVVDDSQLPKDRFSAERLKGVDSTLKIQPAKLEDSAVYLCASSSGLASYEQYFGPGTRLTVT.